A selection of T cell receptor beta chains follows, all from one sample in a study of Graves' ophthalmopathy and Graves' hyperthyroidism. TCRdb recomputed calls from the multiplex PCR reads with MiXCR, one row per CDR3 protein. The repertoire holds about 1.2 million distinct CDR3 sequences, with about two fifths as singletons. Sequencing was carried out using peripheral blood or thyroid tissue (not recorded which). Receptor source: an adult man with Graves' hyperthyroidism. Each CDR3 is given with its conserved first and last residue. The D gene is left open where the match is weak. Rows give clone size only sometimes, using once, few, many, or a class for an expanded clone.

d_call,clone_size,v_call,j_call,cdr3_aa,cdr3_nt
-,-,TRBV2,TRBJ2-5,CATETQGETQYF,TGTGCCACGGAGACCCAGGGGGAGACCCAGTACTTC
-,-,TRBV20-1,TRBJ2-7,CSALGGSGSGSYEQYF,TGCAGTGCCCTAGGGGGGTCCGGATCGGGATCCTACGAGCAGTACTTC
-,many,TRBV9,TRBJ1-2,CASSEAPVVGYGYTF,TGTGCCAGCAGCGAGGCCCCCGTGGTGGGCTATGGCTACACCTTC
-,-,TRBV10-3,TRBJ1-2,CASSRDRYGQNYGYTF,TGTGCCAGCAGCAGGGACCGTTACGGCCAAAACTATGGCTACACCTTC
-,-,TRBV3-1,TRBJ2-7,CASSQAGEFGEQYF,TGTGCCAGCAGCCAAGCTGGCGAGTTCGGCGAGCAGTACTTC
TRBD1,-,TRBV10-1,TRBJ1-4,CASSGTGLGNEKLFF,TGCGCCAGCAGTGGGACAGGGCTGGGTAATGAAAAACTGTTTTTT
-,once,TRBV7-9,TRBJ1-6,CASSLAGTLDSPLHF,TGTGCCAGCAGCTTAGCCGGGACATTGGATTCACCCCTCCACTTT
-,many,TRBV19,TRBJ1-5,CASSIDRGTYQPQHF,TGTGCCAGTAGTATAGACAGGGGCACTTATCAGCCCCAGCATTTT
TRBD1,-,TRBV7-2,TRBJ2-5,CASTRDRGAEETQYF,TGTGCCAGCACCCGGGACAGGGGTGCCGAAGAGACCCAGTACTTC
-,many,TRBV7-2,TRBJ2-2,CASSDRTNTGELFF,TGTGCCAGCTCGGACCGGACGAACACCGGGGAGCTGTTTTTT
-,few,TRBV6-1,TRBJ2-2,CASSRTPTTGELFF,TGTGCCAGCAGCCGGACACCTACCACCGGGGAGCTGTTTTTT
TRBD1,-,TRBV6-5,TRBJ1-1,CASSYSDRGPIFEAFF,TGTGCCAGCAGTTACTCTGACAGGGGGCCGATTTTTGAAGCTTTCTTT
TRBD1,many,TRBV7-9,TRBJ1-2,CASSLQGQGAGYTF,TGTGCCAGCAGCTTACAGGGACAGGGAGCTGGCTACACCTTC
TRBD1,many,TRBV15,TRBJ2-7,CATSQDRTYEQYF,TGTGCCACCAGCCAGGACAGGACCTACGAGCAGTACTTC
-,-,TRBV5-1,TRBJ1-3,CASSGSTGARSGNTIYF,TGCGCCAGCAGCGGGTCCACGGGGGCACGTTCTGGAAACACCATATATTTT
-,many,TRBV10-3,TRBJ2-5,CAISEPVGGQQETQYF,TGTGCCATCAGTGAGCCCGTTGGGGGCCAACAAGAGACCCAGTACTTC
TRBD1,many,TRBV7-8,TRBJ2-7,CASSPTEPGQGSDF,TGTGCCAGCAGCCCTACCGAACCGGGACAGGGGTCGGACTTC
TRBD2,-,TRBV7-9,TRBJ2-7,CASSFGLATYEQYF,TGTGCCAGCAGCTTCGGACTAGCCACTTACGAGCAGTACTTC
-,few,TRBV11-2,TRBJ2-7,CASSSRGGQFYEQYF,TGTGCCAGCAGCTCTAGGGGGGGACAGTTCTACGAGCAGTACTTC
TRBD1,-,TRBV20-1,TRBJ2-5,CSALQDRGLEETQYF,TGCAGTGCTCTCCAGGACAGGGGTTTGGAGGAGACCCAGTACTTC
-,many,TRBV19,TRBJ1-1,CASSALQVNTEAFF,TGTGCCAGTAGTGCACTACAGGTGAACACTGAAGCTTTCTTT
TRBD1,-,TRBV5-6,TRBJ2-7,CASSRDRAISYEQYF,TGTGCCAGCAGCAGGGACAGGGCAATCTCCTACGAGCAGTACTTC
TRBD1,once,TRBV19,TRBJ2-5,CASSIFGTGAETQYF,TGTGCCAGTAGTATCTTCGGGACAGGGGCGGAGACCCAGTACTTC
-,once,TRBV24-1,TRBJ2-5,CATSDSARGFQETQYF,TGTGCCACCAGTGATTCCGCCAGGGGTTTCCAAGAGACCCAGTACTTC
TRBD2,many,TRBV7-2,TRBJ2-2,CASSVLAGGRTGELFF,TGTGCCAGCAGCGTGCTAGCGGGAGGTCGTACCGGGGAGCTGTTTTTT
-,few,TRBV20-1,TRBJ1-5,CSAKRTAQTGDQPQHF,TGCAGTGCTAAGAGGACAGCCCAAACCGGGGATCAGCCCCAGCATTTT